The rows below give T cell receptor beta chains drawn from one sample of a study of beta chain features in type 1 diabetes. The protocol was immunoSEQ multiplex PCR, while the TCRdb copy is restricted to in-frame clones and leaves out a portion. The sample gives hundreds of thousands of clones, about 14% of which show up once; roughly 0.04% is in the top ten. The sequencing input was naive CD4+ T cells from blood. The source is a man in his late teens or twenties with type 1 diabetes. Each CDR3 is given with its conserved first and last residue. A D gene is named only where the DNA matches it firmly. Only part of the rows carry a size: once, few, many, or a class if the clone is expanded.

d_call	clone_size	v_call	j_call	cdr3_aa	cdr3_nt
.	.	TRBV7-3	TRBJ2-1	CASSPQGHSYNEQFF	TGTGCCAGCAGCCCCCAAGGGCACTCCTACAATGAGCAGTTCTTC
.	few	TRBV7-6	TRBJ2-7	CASSSQGEQYF	TGTGCCAGCAGTAGTCAGGGCGAGCAGTACTTC
.	.	TRBV29-1	TRBJ1-1	CSVVLGTPNTEAFF	TGCAGCGTTGTGCTAGGGACACCAAACACTGAAGCTTTCTTT
TRBD2	.	TRBV7-9	TRBJ2-3	CASSPTSGAVDTQYF	TGTGCCAGCAGCCCGACTAGCGGGGCCGTAGATACGCAGTATTTT
TRBD1	.	TRBV19	TRBJ1-1	CASSIQQGTEAFF	TGTGCCAGTAGTATCCAACAGGGGACTGAAGCTTTCTTT
.	.	TRBV29-1	TRBJ2-7	CSVARREKNEQYF	TGCAGCGTTGCCCGCCGCGAAAAGAACGAGCAGTACTTC
.	few	TRBV15	TRBJ2-7	CATSRDGSYEQYF	TGTGCCACCAGCAGAGACGGATCCTACGAGCAGTACTTC
.	.	TRBV4-3	TRBJ2-3	CASSQDLEGWGTQYF	TGCGCCAGCAGCCAAGATTTGGAGGGGTGGGGCACGCAGTATTTT
TRBD1	.	TRBV18	TRBJ2-7	CASSPPDRAGQYF	TGTGCCAGCTCACCGCCGGACAGGGCGGGGCAGTACTTC
TRBD1	.	TRBV6-5	TRBJ2-1	CASCNGQGARNEQFF	TGTGCCAGCTGTAATGGACAGGGGGCTAGAAATGAGCAGTTCTTC
.	.	TRBV19	TRBJ1-1	CASSLVNTEAFF	TGTGCCAGTAGTCTGGTGAACACTGAAGCTTTCTTT
TRBD2	.	TRBV9	TRBJ2-1	CASSAGTSGSYNEQFF	TGTGCCAGCAGCGCAGGGACTAGCGGATCCTACAATGAGCAGTTCTTC
TRBD2	few	TRBV13	TRBJ2-1	CASSRLAGGPYNEQFF	TGTGCCAGCAGCAGACTAGCGGGAGGTCCCTACAATGAGCAGTTCTTC
.	.	TRBV9	TRBJ1-3	CASSGSRDYSGNTIYF	TGTGCCAGCAGCGGCAGCCGGGACTACTCTGGAAACACCATATATTTT
TRBD2	.	TRBV6-1	TRBJ2-5	CASSEPGLAVETQYF	TGTGCCAGCAGTGAACCGGGACTAGCGGTAGAGACCCAGTACTTC
.	few	TRBV4-2	TRBJ2-1	CASSQGLGSGMLGLYNEQFF	TGTGCCAGCAGCCAAGGTCTCGGCTCCGGGATGCTTGGGCTCTACAATGAGCAGTTCTTC
TRBD1	.	TRBV6-5	TRBJ2-1	CASTTLNQGVRFF	TGTGCCAGCACCACCCTTAACCAGGGGGTGCGGTTCTTC
.	.	TRBV9	TRBJ2-4	CASSVASDLAKNIQYF	TGTGCCAGCAGCGTAGCTTCAGATCTAGCCAAAAACATTCAGTACTTC
.	.	TRBV19	TRBJ2-3	CASSMDRATDTQYF	TGTGCCAGTAGTATGGACAGAGCTACAGATACGCAGTATTTT
.	.	TRBV25-1	TRBJ2-2	CASSERTNTGELFF	TGTGCCAGCAGTGAGAGAACGAACACCGGGGAGCTGTTTTTT